The next 6 T cell receptor beta chains were all read from a single sample in a study of OX40 agonist ivuxolimab in advanced cancers. TCRdb keeps only in-frame clones here, not all; method: immunoSEQ multiplex PCR. This sample has over 65,000 clones; around 86% occur once, and the top ten carry 2%. Specimen: CD4+ or CD8+ T cells sorted from blood, collected in a trial of the OX40 agonist ivuxolimab. The receptor set was obtained from an adult with an advanced solid tumor such as melanoma, head and neck, liver or kidney cancer.

The chain links TRBV6-6 to TRBJ1-2; 8 positions agree with TRBD1. Trimming cost V 5 bases and J 6 bases; bases outside gene matches: 8. This CDR3 has 14 residues. CDR1 and CDR2 from the germline V gene are MNHNY and SVGAGI (reference sequence). CDR3 coding DNA: TGTGCCAGCAGTATCCCGGACAGGGACCATGGCTACACCTTC. Encoded protein: CASSIPDRDHGYTF.

The chain combines TRBV4-3 with TRBJ1-2; D gene ambiguous. This CDR3 has 17 residues. Germline CDR1 reads LGHNA; CDR2 reads YSLEER. V gave up 4 bases and J gave up 6 bases, with 24 bases separating them. The CDR3 loop reads CASSPGRVGYVGDGYTF. The CDR3 coding sequence is TGCGCCAGCAGCCCCGGGAGGGTTGGGTACGTGGGCGATGGCTACACCTTC.

This clone has only a few counts. The gene calls are TRBV30 and TRBJ1-1; no reliable D call. This CDR3 is built from 14 residues. Germline V gives CDR1 GTSNPN, CDR2 SVGIG (reference sequence). Trimming left V 1 base short and J 0 bases short, with 9 bases between. The CDR3 bases are TGTGCCTGGAGTGCAGGACTTTTGAACACTGAAGCTTTCTTT. This codes for CAWSAGLLNTEAFF.

This clone was counted a single time. The rearrangement links TRBV19 to TRBJ2-1; D remains unclear. The V gene's germline CDR1 is LNHDA and CDR2 SQIVND (reference sequence). CDR3 length: 14 amino acids. V was pared by 6 bases and J by 9 bases, with 18 bases between. CDR3 in DNA: TGTGCCAGTAGCCCCACCGGAAGAGGTCGTGAGCAGTTCTTC. Residues: CASSPTGRGREQFF.

In regard to this clone: A read error may produce the germline difference seen at one junction end. The gene calls are TRBV18 and TRBJ1-1; perhaps TRBD1 as D (5 bases). The CDR3 is 14 amino acids. Germline CDR1 is KGHSH and CDR2 is LQKENI. CDR3 bases: TGTGCCAGCTCACCCGGGACTTTCTTCGCTGAGGCTTTCTTT. Protein product: CASSPGTFFAEAFF.

The chain is built from TRBV2 and TRBJ1-5; possible D gene TRBD1, 6 bases. This CDR3 is built from 16 residues. The V end lost 5 bases, the J end lost 6 bases, and 20 bases lay between the germline ends. In germline, CDR1 is SNHLY, CDR2 FYNNEI. CDR3 protein: CASSPMSGAKAQPQHF. The CDR3 coding sequence is TGTGCCAGCAGTCCAATGTCAGGGGCAAAGGCTCAGCCCCAGCATTTT.